The rows below give T cell receptor beta chains drawn from one sample of a study of blood T cell repertoires in COVID-19. TCRdb's copy holds only in-frame clones and misses some; the assay was immunoSEQ multiplex PCR. Found here are under 250,000 clones, 83% of them singletons; the top ten hold 2% to 3%. Sample: peripheral blood. The receptors originated from a woman aged 40-49 years with active or convalescent COVID-19. Both conserved end residues are part of each CDR3. The D gene is left open where the match is weak.

V gene	D gene	J gene	CDR3 DNA	CDR3 protein
TRBV3-1/TRBV3-2	TRBD2	TRBJ2-5	TGTGCCAGCAGCCAAGAGACTAGCGGGGGGGAAGAGACCCAGTACTTC	CASSQETSGGEETQYF
TRBV20-1	.	TRBJ1-2	TGCAGTGCGGAGGATGGCTACACCTTC	CSAEDGYTF
TRBV5-6	TRBD1	TRBJ1-5	TGTGCCAGCAGCGGGGGACAGGGAGGACAGCCCCAGCATTTT	CASSGGQGGQPQHF
TRBV2	TRBD1	TRBJ1-3	TGTGCCAGCAGTGGACAGGGACGCTCTGGAAACACCATATATTTT	CASSGQGRSGNTIYF
TRBV25-1	.	TRBJ2-5	TGTGCCAGCAGTCACTCAAGGGACATTAGCGAGACCCAGTACTTC	CASSHSRDISETQYF
TRBV27	TRBD1	TRBJ2-2	TGTGCCAGCAGTGTACGGACAGGGGGCGTTAGTTGGGAGCTGTTTTTT	CASSVRTGGVSWELFF
TRBV24-1	TRBD2	TRBJ2-3	TGTGCCACCAGCCCCGGGACTAGCGGGAGTCTCACAGATACGCAGTATTTT	CATSPGTSGSLTDTQYF
TRBV11-1	TRBD2	TRBJ2-3	TGTGCCAGCAGCCAGACGGGGGGGCTGGTTACGCAGTATTTT	CASSQTGGLVTQYF
TRBV7-2	.	TRBJ2-2	TGTGCCAGCAGCTTAGTAGTTCGCGCGACCGGGGAGCTGTTTTTT	CASSLVVRATGELFF
TRBV20-1	.	TRBJ1-1	TGCAGTGCTAGTGTGGGATGGACGGGGAAAACTGAAGCTTTCTTT	CSASVGWTGKTEAFF
TRBV7-6	TRBD2	TRBJ2-7	TGTGCCAGCAGCTTAGGTAGCGGGAGCTCCTACGAGCAGTACTTC	CASSLGSGSSYEQYF